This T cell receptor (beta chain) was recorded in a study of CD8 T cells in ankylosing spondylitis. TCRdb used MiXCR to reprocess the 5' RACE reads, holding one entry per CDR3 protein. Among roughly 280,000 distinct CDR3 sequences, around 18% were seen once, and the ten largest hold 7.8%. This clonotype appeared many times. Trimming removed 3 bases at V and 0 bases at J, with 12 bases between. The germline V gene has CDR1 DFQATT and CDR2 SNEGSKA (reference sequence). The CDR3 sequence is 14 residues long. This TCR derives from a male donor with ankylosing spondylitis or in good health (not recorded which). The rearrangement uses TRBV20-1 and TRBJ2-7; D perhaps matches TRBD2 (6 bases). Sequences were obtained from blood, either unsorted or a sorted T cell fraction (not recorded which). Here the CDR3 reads CSARDPGASYEQYV. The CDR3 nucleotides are TGCAGTGCTAGGGATCCGGGAGCCTCCTACGAGCAGTACGTC.